Listed below are T cell receptor beta chains from one sample, sequenced in a study of T cell changes during pregnancy in multiple sclerosis. Sequencing used immunoSEQ multiplex PCR; TCRdb keeps in-frame clones, though not all of them. The sample has around 130,000 clones, approximately 96% seen once; the top ten hold 0.44%. Sample: peripheral blood, taken after pregnancy. Receptor source: a female donor with multiple sclerosis, enrolled in a pregnancy study. The CDR3 runs from the conserved cysteine through the conserved F or W. A D gene is named only where the DNA matches it firmly. For some rows the clone size is stated as once, few or many, or as a class when expanded; others skip it.

>.|once|TRBV11-2|TRBJ1-2
TGTGCCAGCAGCTTAGAGTCGGGGAACTATGGCTACACCTTC
CASSLESGNYGYTF
>TRBD2|.|TRBV9|TRBJ2-3
TGTGCCAGCAGTCGTACTGTGGGGCCTAGCGGAACTAGCACAGATACGCAGTATTTT
CASSRTVGPSGTSTDTQYF
>TRBD1|few|TRBV19|TRBJ1-5
TGTGCCAGTAGTCCTCCGGGACAGGGAAGCAATCAGCCCCAGCATTTT
CASSPPGQGSNQPQHF
>TRBD1|.|TRBV6-5|TRBJ1-1
TGTGCCAGCAGTTATTCCGGACAGGGGTTCGCTGAAGCTTTCTTT
CASSYSGQGFAEAFF
>.|.|TRBV29-1|TRBJ2-6
TGCAGCGTTGAAGATAGGAGGGGGGCCAACGTCCTGACTTTC
CSVEDRRGANVLTF
>TRBD1|.|TRBV28|TRBJ2-7
TGTGCCAGCAGTTTTGACAGGGCCGGCTACGAGCAGTACTTC
CASSFDRAGYEQYF
>.|.|TRBV2|TRBJ2-1
TGTGCCAGCAGTACCACAGGGCTAGCGGTTAACAATGAGCAGTTCTTC
CASSTTGLAVNNEQFF
>TRBD2|.|TRBV19|TRBJ2-1
TGTGCCAGTAGTTTTACTAGCGGTGAGCAGTTCTTC
CASSFTSGEQFF
>.|once|TRBV28|TRBJ1-1
TGTGCCAGCAGTTTATTGGGGCTTCTTGAAGCTTTCTTT
CASSLLGLLEAFF
>TRBD1|.|TRBV5-1|TRBJ2-7
TGCGCCAGCAGCTTGGCCACCGGGACAGGGACAAGAGAGCAGTACTTC
CASSLATGTGTREQYF
>.|.|TRBV18|TRBJ1-1
TGTGCCAGCTCACCCCTGCAGGGGCCGAACACTGAAGCTTTCTTT
CASSPLQGPNTEAFF
>.|.|TRBV25-1|TRBJ2-7
TGTGCCAGCAGCGGACAGAAGCAGTACTTC
CASSGQKQYF
>.|.|TRBV7-9|TRBJ1-3
TGTGCCAGCACACTTTTTACAGGGTCAGGAAACACCATATATTTT
CASTLFTGSGNTIYF
>TRBD2|.|TRBV4-2|TRBJ2-3
TGTGCCAGCAGCCAGAGGCTAGCGGGAACAGATACGCAGTATTTT
CASSQRLAGTDTQYF
>TRBD1|.|TRBV5-1|TRBJ2-1
TGCGCCAGCAGCCCCGGGACAGGGACCTACAATGAGCAGTTCTTC
CASSPGTGTYNEQFF
>.|.|TRBV6-5|TRBJ1-5
TGTGCCAGCAGTTCTCAGGGTGTGGGTCAGCCCCAGCATTTT
CASSSQGVGQPQHF
>.|.|TRBV28|TRBJ2-6
TGTGCCAGCAGTTTAATGGTAGGGGAAACTGGGGCCAACGTCCTGACTTTC
CASSLMVGETGANVLTF